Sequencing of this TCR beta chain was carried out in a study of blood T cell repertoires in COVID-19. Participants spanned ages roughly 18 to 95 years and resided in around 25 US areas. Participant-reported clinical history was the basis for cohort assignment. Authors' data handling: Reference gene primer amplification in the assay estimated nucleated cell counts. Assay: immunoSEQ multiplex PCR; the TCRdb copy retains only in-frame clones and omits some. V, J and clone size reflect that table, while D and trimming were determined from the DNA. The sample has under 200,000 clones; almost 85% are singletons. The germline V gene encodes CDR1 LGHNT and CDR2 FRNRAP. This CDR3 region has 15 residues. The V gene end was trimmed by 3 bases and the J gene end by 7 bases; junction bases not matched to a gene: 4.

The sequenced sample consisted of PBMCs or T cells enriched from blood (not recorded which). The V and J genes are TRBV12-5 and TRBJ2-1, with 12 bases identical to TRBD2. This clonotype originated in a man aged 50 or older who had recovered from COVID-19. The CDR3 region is CASGFRLAGENEQFF. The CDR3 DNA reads TGTGCTAGTGGTTTTCGACTAGCGGGAGAAAATGAGCAGTTCTTC.